This is a list of T cell receptor beta chains from one sample in a study of regulatory T cells in long-lasting Graves disease. MiXCR, run by TCRdb on the multiplex PCR reads, gives a single entry per CDR3 protein. The profile shows roughly 500,000 distinct CDR3 sequences, around 20% of them singletons. Source: peripheral blood mononuclear cells (PBMCs), taken when the disease was refractory, from a patient treated with antithyroid drugs. The origin of the receptors is a female donor with Graves disease. Both conserved end residues are part of each CDR3. Not all rows give a size; the values are once, few, many and, for expanded clones, a class.

J: TRBJ1-6; size: many; V: TRBV7-8; CDR3: CASSAKSKGTANNSPLHF
J: TRBJ2-5; size: many; V: TRBV7-8; CDR3: CASSPGTGSETQYF
J: TRBJ2-2; size: .; V: TRBV7-6; CDR3: CASSLNSGSYTGELFF
J: TRBJ2-5; size: many; V: TRBV7-9; CDR3: CASRDFEETQYF
J: TRBJ2-7; size: many; V: TRBV28; CDR3: CASQLDGNYEQYF
J: TRBJ1-1; size: .; V: TRBV30; CDR3: CAWSTGLDTEAFF
J: TRBJ1-3; size: few; V: TRBV27; CDR3: CASSLSWPGGTIYF
J: TRBJ1-3; size: .; V: TRBV5-4; CDR3: CASSLPGAGNTIYF
J: TRBJ1-1; size: many; V: TRBV7-2; CDR3: CASSLGANTEAFF
J: TRBJ2-7; size: .; V: TRBV15; CDR3: CATHNGQGPSGQYF
J: TRBJ2-5; size: many; V: TRBV28; CDR3: CASSPWDPEMGTQYF